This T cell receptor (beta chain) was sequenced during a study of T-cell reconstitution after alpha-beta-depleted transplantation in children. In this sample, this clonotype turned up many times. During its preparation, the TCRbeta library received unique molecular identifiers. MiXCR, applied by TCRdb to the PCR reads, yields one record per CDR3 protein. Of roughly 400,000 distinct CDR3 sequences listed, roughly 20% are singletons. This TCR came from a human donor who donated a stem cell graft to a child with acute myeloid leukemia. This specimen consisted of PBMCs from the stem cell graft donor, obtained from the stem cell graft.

CDR3 in amino acids: CASDRGWNQPQHF. CDR3 bases: TGTGCCAGCGACAGGGGGTGGAATCAGCCCCAGCATTTT. V and J are TRBV28 and TRBJ1-5; 9 bases are a match to TRBD1. The CDR3 is 13 amino acids. Looked up from germline, CDR1 is MDHEN and CDR2 is SYDVKM. V was pared by 8 bases and J by 4 bases, with 3 bases of the junction left unmatched.